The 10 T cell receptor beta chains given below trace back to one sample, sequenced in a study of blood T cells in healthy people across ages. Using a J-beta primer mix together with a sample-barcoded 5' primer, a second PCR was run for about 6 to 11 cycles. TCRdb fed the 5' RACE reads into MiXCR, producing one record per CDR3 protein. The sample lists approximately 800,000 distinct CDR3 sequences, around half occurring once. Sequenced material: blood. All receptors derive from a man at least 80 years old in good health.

CDR3 coding DNA: TGCGCCAGCAGCCTGGCGGGACAGAGTAATTCACCCCTCCACTTT. Its protein is CASSLAGQSNSPLHF. This chain joins TRBV5-1 and TRBJ1-6; TRBD1 agrees at 7 bases. The germline V gene has CDR1 SGHRS and CDR2 YFSETQ. This CDR3 comprises 15 residues. Trimming took 4 bases from V and 6 from J; bases not matched to a gene: 7.

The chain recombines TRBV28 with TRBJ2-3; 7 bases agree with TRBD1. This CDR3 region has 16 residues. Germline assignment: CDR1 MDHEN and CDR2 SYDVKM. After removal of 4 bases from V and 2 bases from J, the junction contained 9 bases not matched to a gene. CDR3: CASSSLDRVLTDTQYF. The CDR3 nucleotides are TGTGCCAGCAGTTCACTCGACAGGGTCCTCACAGATACGCAGTATTTT.

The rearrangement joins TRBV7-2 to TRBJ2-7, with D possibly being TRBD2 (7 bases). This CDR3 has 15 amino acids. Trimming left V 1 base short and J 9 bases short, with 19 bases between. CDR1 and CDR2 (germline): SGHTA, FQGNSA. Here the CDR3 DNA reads TGTGCCAGCAGCTTAGGCGGGCCGGGGGGCCGATTGCAGTACTTC. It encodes CASSLGGPGGRLQYF. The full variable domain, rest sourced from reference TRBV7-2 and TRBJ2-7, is GAGVSQSPSNKVTEKGKDVELRCDPISGHTALYWYRQSLGQGLEFLIYFQGNSAPDKSGLPSDRFSAERTGGSVSTLTIQRTQQEDSAVYLCASSLGGPGGRLQYFGPGTRLTVT.

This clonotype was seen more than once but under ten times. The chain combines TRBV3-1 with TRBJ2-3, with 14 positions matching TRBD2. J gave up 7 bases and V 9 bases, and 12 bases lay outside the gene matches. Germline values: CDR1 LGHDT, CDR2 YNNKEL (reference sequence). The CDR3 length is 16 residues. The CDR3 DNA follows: TGTGCCAGTCAAGGGACTAGCGGGAGCCGCCCCTATACGCAGTATTTT. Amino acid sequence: CASQGTSGSRPYTQYF.

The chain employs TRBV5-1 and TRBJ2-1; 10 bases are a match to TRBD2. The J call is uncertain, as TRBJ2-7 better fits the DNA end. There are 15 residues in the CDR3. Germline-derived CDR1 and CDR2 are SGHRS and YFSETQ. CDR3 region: CASRDASGSGYEQYF. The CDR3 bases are TGCGCCAGCAGGGACGCTAGCGGGAGTGGCTACGAGCAGTACTTC.

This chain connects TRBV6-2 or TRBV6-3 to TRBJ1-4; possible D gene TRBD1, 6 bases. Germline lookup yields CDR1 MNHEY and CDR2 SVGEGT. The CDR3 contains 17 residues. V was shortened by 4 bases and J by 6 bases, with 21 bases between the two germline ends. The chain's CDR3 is CASSWDAQGASYEKLFF. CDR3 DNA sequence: TGTGCCAGCAGTTGGGACGCACAGGGAGCATCGTATGAAAAACTGTTTTTT.

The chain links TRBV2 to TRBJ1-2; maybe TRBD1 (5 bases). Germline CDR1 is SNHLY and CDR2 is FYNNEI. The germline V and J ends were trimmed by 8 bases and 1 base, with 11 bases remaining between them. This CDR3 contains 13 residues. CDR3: CASPKDINYGYTF. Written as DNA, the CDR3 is TGTGCCAGCCCGAAGGACATTAACTATGGCTACACCTTC.

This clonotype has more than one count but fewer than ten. The CDR3 loop is CASSLSWREPGHEQYF. The CDR3 nucleotides read TGTGCCAGCAGTTTATCGTGGCGGGAGCCGGGCCACGAGCAGTACTTC. The genes are TRBV27 and TRBJ2-7; TRBD2 matches 7 bases. Germline CDR1 MNHEY, CDR2 SMNVEV (reference sequence). The V gene end was trimmed by 0 bases and the J gene end by 5 bases; junction bases not matched to a gene: 10. The CDR3 loop spans 16 amino acids.

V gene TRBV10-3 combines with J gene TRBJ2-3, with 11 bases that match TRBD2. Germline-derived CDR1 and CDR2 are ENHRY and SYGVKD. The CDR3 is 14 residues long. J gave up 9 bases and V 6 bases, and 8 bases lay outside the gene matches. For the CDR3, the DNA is TGTGCCATCAGGGGACTAGCGGAGGGAGAGACGCAGTATTTT. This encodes CAIRGLAEGETQYF.

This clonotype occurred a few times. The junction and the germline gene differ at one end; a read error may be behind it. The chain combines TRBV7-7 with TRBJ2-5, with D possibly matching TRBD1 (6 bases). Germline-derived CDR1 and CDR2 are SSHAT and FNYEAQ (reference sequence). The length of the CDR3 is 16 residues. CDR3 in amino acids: CASSLDLGGSQETQYF. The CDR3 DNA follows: TGTGCTAGCAGCTTAGATCTAGGGGGATCCCAAGAGACCCAGTACTTC.